The sequence of this T cell receptor beta chain was determined in a study of resident and recirculating memory T cells in vitiligo. As for the study in general: Epidermis came from shave biopsies of lesional and nonlesional sites, plus PBMCs. Study findings and constraints: TCR sequences were not conserved across biopsy sites or patients.

V lost 4 bases to trimming and J lost 7 bases; unmatched junction nucleotides: 12. This CDR3 is built from 15 residues. Germline values: CDR1 MNHEY, CDR2 SVGAGI. Turning to this clone: No antigen is known for it.

This table comes from immunoSEQ multiplex PCR, and its TCRdb copy is limited to in-frame clones, with some not included. The sample has 35,000 to 45,000 clones; roughly 91% are singletons. This TCR derives from a male donor with vitiligo. The material sequenced was blood. V and J are TRBV6-5 and TRBJ1-2; 7 positions match TRBD1. Here the CDR3 reads CASSSHRGQTGGYTF. The DNA for the CDR3 is TGTGCCAGCAGTTCACACCGGGGACAGACGGGTGGCTACACCTTC.